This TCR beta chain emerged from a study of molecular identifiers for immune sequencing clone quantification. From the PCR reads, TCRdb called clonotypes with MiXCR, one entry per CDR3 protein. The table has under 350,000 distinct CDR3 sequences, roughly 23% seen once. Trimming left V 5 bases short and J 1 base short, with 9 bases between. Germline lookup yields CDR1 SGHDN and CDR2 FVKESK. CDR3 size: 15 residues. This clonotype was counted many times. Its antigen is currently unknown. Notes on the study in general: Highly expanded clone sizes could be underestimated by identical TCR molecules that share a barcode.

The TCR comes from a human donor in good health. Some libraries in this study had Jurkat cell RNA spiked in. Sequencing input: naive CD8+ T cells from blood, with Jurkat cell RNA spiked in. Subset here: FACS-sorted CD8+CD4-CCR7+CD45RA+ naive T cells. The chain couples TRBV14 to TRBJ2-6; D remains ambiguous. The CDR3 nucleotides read TGTGCCAGCAGCGTGGCCGCATCTGGGGCCAACGTCCTGACTTTC. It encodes CASSVAASGANVLTF.